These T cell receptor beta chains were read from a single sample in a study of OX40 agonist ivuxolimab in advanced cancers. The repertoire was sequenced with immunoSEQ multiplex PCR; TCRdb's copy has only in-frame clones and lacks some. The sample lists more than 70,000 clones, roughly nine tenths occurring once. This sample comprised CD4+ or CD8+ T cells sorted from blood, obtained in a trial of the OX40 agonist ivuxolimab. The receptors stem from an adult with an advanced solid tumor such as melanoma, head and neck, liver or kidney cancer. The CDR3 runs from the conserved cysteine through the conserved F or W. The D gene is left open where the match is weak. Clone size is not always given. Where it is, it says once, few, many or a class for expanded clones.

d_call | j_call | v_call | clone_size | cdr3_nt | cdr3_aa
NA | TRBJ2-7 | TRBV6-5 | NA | TGTGCCAGCAGTTACAATTTGCTGTACGAGCAGTACTTC | CASSYNLLYEQYF
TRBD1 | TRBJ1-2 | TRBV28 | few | TGTGCCAGCAGCCTCGGACAGGGGGGATATGGCTACACCTTC | CASSLGQGGYGYTF
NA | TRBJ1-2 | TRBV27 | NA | TGTGCCAGCAGTTTAGACGGAGGAGGCTACACCTTC | CASSLDGGGYTF
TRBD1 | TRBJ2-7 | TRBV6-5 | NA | TGTGCCGCCCGGACAGGGGGCCGCGAGCAGTACTTC | CAARTGGREQYF
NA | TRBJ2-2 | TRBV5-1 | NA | TGCGCCAGCAGCTCCGCACACACCGGGGAGCTGTTTTTT | CASSSAHTGELFF
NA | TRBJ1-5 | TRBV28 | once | TGTGCCGCGGGCCCCGAGCCCCAGCATTTT | CAAGPEPQHF
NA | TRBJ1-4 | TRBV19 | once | TGTGCCAGTAGTATACGGGGGTCAACTAATGAAAAACTGTTTTTT | CASSIRGSTNEKLFF
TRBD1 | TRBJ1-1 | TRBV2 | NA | TGTGCCAGCAGTGGGGGACAGGGGATGGGCACTGAAGCTTTCTTT | CASSGGQGMGTEAFF
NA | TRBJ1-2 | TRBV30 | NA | TGTGCCTGGAGTACCGAGAGGGCGTACGGCTACACCTTC | CAWSTERAYGYTF
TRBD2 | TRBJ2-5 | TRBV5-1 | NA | TGCGCCAGCAGCCCAGGACTAGCGGTACAAGAGACCCAGTACTTC | CASSPGLAVQETQYF
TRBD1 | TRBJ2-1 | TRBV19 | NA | TGTGCCAGTAGTACTAACAGGGGGCTGGCCCTATCCTACAATGAGCAGTTCTTC | CASSTNRGLALSYNEQFF
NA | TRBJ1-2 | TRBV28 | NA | TGTGCCAGCAGGGGGACCGACTATGGCTACACCTTC | CASRGTDYGYTF
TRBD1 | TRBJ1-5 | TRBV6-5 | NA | TGTGCCAGCAGTGGAACAGGGGGATGGAATCAGCCCCAGCATTTT | CASSGTGGWNQPQHF
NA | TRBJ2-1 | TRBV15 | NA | TGTGCCACCAGTGGATTAAAGGGCTCCTACAATGAGCAGTTCTTC | CATSGLKGSYNEQFF
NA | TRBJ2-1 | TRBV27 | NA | TGTGCCAGCAGTAATTCTCGCTTGGCGGGGACTTACAATGAGCAGTTCTTC | CASSNSRLAGTYNEQFF
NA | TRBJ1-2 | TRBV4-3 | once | TGCGCCAGCAGCCAAGACGCCGACGGGGGGTGGTATGGCTACACCTTC | CASSQDADGGWYGYTF
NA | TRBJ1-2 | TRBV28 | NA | TGTGCCAGCAGTTTCCCAGTAGGTCGCTATGGCTACACCTTC | CASSFPVGRYGYTF
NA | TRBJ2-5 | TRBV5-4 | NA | TGTGCCAGCAGCCCCCTAGGAGAGACCCAGTACTTC | CASSPLGETQYF
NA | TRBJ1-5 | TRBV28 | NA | TGTGCCAGCACCACAGGGTCAAGACAGCCCCAGCATTTT | CASTTGSRQPQHF
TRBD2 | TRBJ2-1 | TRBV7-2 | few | TGTGCCAGCAGCTCGCGGGGACTAGCGGTCAATGAGCAGTTCTTC | CASSSRGLAVNEQFF
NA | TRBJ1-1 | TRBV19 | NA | TGTGCCAGTAGGCGGGAGGGAATAACCGAAGCTTTCTTT | CASRREGITEAFF
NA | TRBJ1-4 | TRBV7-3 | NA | TGTGCCAGCAGCTTGGGGGTAGAGGGGGAAAAACTGTTTTTT | CASSLGVEGEKLFF
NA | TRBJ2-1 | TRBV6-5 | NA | TGTGCCAGCAGTCGCCCCGGTGAGCAGTTCTTC | CASSRPGEQFF
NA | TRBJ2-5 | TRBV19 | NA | TGTGCCAGTAGTTTTTCATCGGGGGCCCAGTACTTC | CASSFSSGAQYF
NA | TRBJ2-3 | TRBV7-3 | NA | TGTGCCAGCAGCCTTTGGGGGCATAACACAGATACGCAGTATTTT | CASSLWGHNTDTQYF
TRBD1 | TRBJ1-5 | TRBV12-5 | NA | TGTGCTAGTGGTTTTATCGGACAGGCTTACCAGCCCCAGCATTTT | CASGFIGQAYQPQHF
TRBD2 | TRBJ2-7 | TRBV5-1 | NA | TGCGCCAGCAGCTTGAATTTTGGACTAGCGGGACTAAGCTCCTACGAGCAGTACTTC | CASSLNFGLAGLSSYEQYF
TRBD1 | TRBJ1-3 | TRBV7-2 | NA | TGTGCCAGCAGCCTGGACAGGGTTGGAAACACCATATATTTT | CASSLDRVGNTIYF
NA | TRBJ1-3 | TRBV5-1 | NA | TGCGCCAGCAGCTTGGGAGGAACTGGAAACACCATATATTTT | CASSLGGTGNTIYF
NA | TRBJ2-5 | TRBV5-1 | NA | TGCGCCAGCAGCTTGGCCGAAGGGCAAGCCGAGACCCAGTACTTC | CASSLAEGQAETQYF
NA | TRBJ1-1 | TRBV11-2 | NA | TGTGCCAGCAGTCTTACTCCCCGGAGTGGCACTGAAGCTTTCTTT | CASSLTPRSGTEAFF
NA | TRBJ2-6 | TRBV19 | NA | TGTGCCAGTTCGACAGATGGTGCCAACGTCCTGACTTTC | CASSTDGANVLTF
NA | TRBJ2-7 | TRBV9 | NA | TGTGCCAGCAGCCTAAAAATTGGTGCGGGCGAGCAGTACTTC | CASSLKIGAGEQYF
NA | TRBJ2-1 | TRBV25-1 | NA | TGTGCCAGCAGTGAAGGAGGAATTTACAATGAGCAGTTCTTC | CASSEGGIYNEQFF
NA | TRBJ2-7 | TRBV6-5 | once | TGTGCCAGCAGTAGGGGCAGAAACTACGAGCAGTACTTC | CASSRGRNYEQYF
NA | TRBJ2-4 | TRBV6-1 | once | TGTGCCAGCTTGGGGGGTTTACTAGCCAAAAACATTCAGTACTTC | CASLGGLLAKNIQYF
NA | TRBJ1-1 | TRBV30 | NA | TGTGCCTGGAGTGTAGGATTCGCTGAAGCTTTCTTT | CAWSVGFAEAFF
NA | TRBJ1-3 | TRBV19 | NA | TGTGCCAGTAGTCCTGACACTGGAAACACCATATATTTT | CASSPDTGNTIYF
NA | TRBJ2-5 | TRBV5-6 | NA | TGTGCCAGCAGCTTGTGGGGGTTGGGGGAGACCCAGTACTTC | CASSLWGLGETQYF
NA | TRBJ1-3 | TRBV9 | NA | TGTGCCAGCAGCCGGCGGGGGACCGACTTAGGAAACACCATATATTTT | CASSRRGTDLGNTIYF
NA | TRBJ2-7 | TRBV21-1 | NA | TGTGCCAGCAGCGAAGGTGCGGGACAGGGGGCCGCCGGCTACGAGCAGTACTTC | CASSEGAGQGAAGYEQYF
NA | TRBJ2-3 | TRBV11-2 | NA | TGTGCCAGCACCCTCATGGGGGGTAGCACAGATACGCAGTATTTT | CASTLMGGSTDTQYF